This TCR beta chain was recorded in a study of human T cells and chemical hapten exposure. Study details: There were weekly diphenylcyclopropenone doses to the scalp for patients throughout the roughly 24-week study.

The sample holds a few counts of this clonotype. Per germline, CDR1 SGHAT and CDR2 FQDESV (reference sequence). Trimming at V came to 5 bases and at J to 6 bases, leaving 10 bases not matched to a gene. The CDR3 runs 14 residues. Regarding time point: patch test 2, 6 weeks after DPC sensitization. Noted treatment: therapeutic diphenylcyclopropenone sensitization with weekly scalp DPC. Ahead of applying each patch test, blood was sampled. What the library attached to individual cDNA molecules were unique molecular identifiers. MiXCR was run by TCRdb on the RACE reads, yielding one entry per CDR3 protein. In the table there are roughly 96,000 distinct CDR3 sequences, 9% to 9.5% of which are singletons.

The material was whole blood, obtained in connection with sensitization to the hapten diphenylcyclopropenone (DPC). V gene TRBV11-1 combines with J gene TRBJ2-7, with 7 bases identical to TRBD1. This clonotype was obtained from a woman in her thirties or forties with alopecia areata. Some clones in this sample may be carry-over from other donors' samples. The CDR3 spells CASSASGGIGEQYF. The CDR3 DNA is TGTGCCAGCAGCGCTTCAGGGGGTATTGGCGAGCAGTACTTC.